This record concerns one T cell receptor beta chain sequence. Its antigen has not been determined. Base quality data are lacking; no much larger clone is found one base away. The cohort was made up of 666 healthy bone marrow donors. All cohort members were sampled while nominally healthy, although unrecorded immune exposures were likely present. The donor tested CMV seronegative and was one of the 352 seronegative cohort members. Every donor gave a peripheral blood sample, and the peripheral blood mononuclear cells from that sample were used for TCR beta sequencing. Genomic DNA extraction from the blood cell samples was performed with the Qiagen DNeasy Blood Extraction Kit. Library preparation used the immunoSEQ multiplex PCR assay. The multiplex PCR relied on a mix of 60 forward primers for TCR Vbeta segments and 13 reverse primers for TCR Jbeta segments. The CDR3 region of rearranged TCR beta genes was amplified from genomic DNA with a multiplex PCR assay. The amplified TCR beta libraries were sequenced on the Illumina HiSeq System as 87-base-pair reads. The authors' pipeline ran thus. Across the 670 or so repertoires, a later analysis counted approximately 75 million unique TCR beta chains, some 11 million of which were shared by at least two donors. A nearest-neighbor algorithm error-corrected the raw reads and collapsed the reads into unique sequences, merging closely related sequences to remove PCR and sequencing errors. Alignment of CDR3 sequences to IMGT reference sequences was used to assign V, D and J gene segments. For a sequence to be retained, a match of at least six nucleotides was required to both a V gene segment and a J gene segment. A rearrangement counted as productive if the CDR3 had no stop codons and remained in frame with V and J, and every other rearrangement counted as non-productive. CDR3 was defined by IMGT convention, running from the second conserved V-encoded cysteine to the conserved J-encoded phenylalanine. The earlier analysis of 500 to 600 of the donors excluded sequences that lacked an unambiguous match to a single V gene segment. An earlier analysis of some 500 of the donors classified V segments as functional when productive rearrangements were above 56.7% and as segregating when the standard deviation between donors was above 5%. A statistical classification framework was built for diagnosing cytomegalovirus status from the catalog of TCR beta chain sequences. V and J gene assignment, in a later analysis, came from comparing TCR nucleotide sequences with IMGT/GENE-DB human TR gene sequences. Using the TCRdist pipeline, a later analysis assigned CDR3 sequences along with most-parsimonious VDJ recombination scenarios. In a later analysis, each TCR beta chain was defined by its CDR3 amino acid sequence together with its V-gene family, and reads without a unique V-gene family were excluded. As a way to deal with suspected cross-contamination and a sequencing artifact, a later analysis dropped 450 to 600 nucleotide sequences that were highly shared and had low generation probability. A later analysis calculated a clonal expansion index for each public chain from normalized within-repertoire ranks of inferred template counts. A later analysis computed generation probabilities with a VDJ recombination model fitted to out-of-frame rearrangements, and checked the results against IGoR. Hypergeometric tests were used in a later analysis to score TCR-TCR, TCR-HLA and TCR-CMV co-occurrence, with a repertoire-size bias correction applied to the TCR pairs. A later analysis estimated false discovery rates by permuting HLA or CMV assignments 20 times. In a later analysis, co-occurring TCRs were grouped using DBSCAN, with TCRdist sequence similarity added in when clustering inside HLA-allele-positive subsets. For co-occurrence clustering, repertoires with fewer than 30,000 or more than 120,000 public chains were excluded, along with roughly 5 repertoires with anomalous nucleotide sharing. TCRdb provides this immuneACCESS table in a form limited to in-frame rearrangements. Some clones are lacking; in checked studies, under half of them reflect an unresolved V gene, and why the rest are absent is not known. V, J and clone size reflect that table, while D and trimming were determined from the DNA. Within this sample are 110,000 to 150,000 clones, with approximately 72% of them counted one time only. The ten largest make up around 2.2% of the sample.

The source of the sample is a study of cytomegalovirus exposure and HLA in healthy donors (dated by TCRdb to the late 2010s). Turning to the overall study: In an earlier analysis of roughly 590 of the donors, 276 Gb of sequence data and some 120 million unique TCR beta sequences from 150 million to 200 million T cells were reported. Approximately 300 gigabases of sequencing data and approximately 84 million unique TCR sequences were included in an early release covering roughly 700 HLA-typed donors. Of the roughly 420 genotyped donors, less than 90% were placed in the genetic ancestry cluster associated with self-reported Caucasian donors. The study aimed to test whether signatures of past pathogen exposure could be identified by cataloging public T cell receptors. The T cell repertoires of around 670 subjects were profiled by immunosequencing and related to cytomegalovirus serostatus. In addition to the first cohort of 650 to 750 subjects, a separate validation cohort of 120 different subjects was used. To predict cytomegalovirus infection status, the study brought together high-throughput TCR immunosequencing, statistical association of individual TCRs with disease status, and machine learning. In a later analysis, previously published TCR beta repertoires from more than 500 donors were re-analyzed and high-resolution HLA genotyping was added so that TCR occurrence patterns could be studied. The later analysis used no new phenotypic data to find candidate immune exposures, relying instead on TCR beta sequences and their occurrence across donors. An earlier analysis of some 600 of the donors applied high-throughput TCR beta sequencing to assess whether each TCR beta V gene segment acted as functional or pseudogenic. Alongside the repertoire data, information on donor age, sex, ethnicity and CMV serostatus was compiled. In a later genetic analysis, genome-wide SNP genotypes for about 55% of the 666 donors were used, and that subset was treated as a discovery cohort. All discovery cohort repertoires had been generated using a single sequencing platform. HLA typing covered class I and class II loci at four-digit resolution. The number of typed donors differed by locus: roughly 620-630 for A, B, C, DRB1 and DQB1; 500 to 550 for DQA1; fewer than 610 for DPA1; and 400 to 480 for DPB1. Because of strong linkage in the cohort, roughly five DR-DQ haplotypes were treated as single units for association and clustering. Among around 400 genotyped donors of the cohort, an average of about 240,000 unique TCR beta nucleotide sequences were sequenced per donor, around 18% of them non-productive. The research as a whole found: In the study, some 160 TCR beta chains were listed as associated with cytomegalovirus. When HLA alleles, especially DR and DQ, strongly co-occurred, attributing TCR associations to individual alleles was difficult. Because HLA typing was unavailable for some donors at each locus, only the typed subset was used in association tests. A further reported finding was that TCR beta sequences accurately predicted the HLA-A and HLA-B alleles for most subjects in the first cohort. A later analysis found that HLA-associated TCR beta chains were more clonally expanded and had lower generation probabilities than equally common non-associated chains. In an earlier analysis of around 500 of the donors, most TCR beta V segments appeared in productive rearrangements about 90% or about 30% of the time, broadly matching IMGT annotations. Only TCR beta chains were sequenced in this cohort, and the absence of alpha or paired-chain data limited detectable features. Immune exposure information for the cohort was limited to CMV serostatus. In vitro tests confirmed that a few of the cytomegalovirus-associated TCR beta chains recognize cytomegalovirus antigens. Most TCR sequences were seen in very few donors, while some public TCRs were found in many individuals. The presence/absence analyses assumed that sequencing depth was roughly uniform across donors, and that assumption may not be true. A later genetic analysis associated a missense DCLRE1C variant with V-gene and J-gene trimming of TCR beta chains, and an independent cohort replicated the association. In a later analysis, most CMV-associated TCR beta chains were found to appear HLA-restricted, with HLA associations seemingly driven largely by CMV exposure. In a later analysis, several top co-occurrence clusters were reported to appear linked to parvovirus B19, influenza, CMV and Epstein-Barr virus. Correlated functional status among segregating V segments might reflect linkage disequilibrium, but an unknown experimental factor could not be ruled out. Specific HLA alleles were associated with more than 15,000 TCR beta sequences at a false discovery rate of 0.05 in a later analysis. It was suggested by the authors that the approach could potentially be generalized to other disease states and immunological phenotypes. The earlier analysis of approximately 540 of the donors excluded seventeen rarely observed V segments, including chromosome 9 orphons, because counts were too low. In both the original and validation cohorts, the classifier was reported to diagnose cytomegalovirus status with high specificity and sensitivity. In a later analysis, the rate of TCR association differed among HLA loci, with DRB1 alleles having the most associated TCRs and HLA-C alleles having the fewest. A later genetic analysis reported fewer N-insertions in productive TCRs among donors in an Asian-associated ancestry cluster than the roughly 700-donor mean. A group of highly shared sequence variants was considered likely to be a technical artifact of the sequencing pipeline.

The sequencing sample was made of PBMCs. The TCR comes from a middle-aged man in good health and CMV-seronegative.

CDR3 loop: CASEENTEAFF. The DNA is TGTGCCAGTGAGGAGAACACTGAAGCTTTCTTT. The rearranged segments are TRBV28 and TRBJ1-1, with no confident D gene call. From a lookup of the germline V gene, CDR1 and CDR2 are MDHEN and SYDVKM. Measured from the cysteine to the phenylalanine, the CDR3 is 11 residues long. The retained sequence is limited to the CDR3, 33 bases, with the frame set at the first base. V was cut back by 9 bases and J by 1 base, leaving a gap of 6 bases between them.